Below, one T cell receptor (beta chain) is given with its context. Here immunoSEQ multiplex PCR was the method, and the copy in TCRdb shows in-frame clones only, minus some. This sample has about 100,000 clones; about 80% occur once, and the top ten carry approximately 4.1%. This sample was taken from a study of blood T cell repertoires in COVID-19. On the study more broadly: The study drew acute and convalescent COVID-19 samples from the United States, Italy and Spain. PBMCs, B-cell-depleted T cells, or T cells were the source of the cDNA or gDNA that made up the material.

This CDR3 has 15 amino acids. CDR1 is SGHTA, CDR2 FQGNSA, per germline. Deletions cut 1 base from V and 5 bases from J, with 14 bases between. V gene TRBV7-2 combines with J gene TRBJ2-5, with D perhaps matching TRBD2 (5 bases). This TCR derives from a woman in her 70s with acute or convalescent COVID-19. The sequencing sample was made of peripheral blood. The chain's CDR3 is CASSLETGSRETQYF. CDR3 sequence (DNA): TGTGCCAGCAGCTTAGAAACGGGGTCGCGGGAGACCCAGTACTTC.